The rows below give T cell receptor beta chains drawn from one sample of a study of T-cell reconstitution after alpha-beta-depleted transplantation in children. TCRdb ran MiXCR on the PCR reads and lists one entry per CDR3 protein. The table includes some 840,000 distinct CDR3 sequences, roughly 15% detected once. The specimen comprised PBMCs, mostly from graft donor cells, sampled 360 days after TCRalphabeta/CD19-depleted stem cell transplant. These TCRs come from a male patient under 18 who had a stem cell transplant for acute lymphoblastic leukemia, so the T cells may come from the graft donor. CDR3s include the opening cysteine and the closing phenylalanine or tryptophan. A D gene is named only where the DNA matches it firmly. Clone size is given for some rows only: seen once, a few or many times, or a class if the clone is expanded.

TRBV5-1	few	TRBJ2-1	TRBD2	CASSLDPSGNKQFF	TGCGCCAGCAGCTTGGACCCTAGCGGGAATAAGCAGTTCTTC
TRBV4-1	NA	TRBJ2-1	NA	CASSQVLGQGFYNEQFF	TGCGCCAGCAGCCAAGTCCTAGGGCAGGGCTTCTACAATGAGCAGTTCTTC
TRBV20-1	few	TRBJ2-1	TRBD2	CCARTPTSGVGGNEQFF	TGCTGTGCTAGGACCCCGACTAGCGGAGTCGGGGGGAATGAGCAGTTCTTC
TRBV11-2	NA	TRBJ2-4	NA	CASSFISGGGNIQYF	TGTGCCAGCAGCTTCATCTCAGGTGGGGGAAACATTCAGTACTTC
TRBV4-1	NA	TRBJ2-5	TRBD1	CASSPGQALYQETQYF	TGCGCCAGCAGCCCGGGACAGGCCCTCTACCAAGAGACCCAGTACTTC
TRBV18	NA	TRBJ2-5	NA	CASSPLPEAQETQYF	TGTGCCAGCTCACCACTCCCTGAAGCCCAAGAGACCCAGTACTTC
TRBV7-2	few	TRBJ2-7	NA	CASRPPFGLHYEQYF	TGTGCCAGCAGACCTCCCTTCGGGCTCCACTACGAGCAGTACTTC
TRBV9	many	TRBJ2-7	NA	CASSVSSGGYEQYF	TGTGCCAGCAGCGTAAGTTCCGGTGGCTACGAGCAGTACTTC
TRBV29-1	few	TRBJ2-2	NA	CSVEVTGELFF	TGCAGCGTTGAGGTCACCGGGGAGCTGTTTTTT
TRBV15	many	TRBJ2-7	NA	CATRRGTYEQYF	TGTGCCACCCGGAGGGGGACCTACGAGCAGTACTTC
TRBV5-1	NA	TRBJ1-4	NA	CASRYSTGTTGLRLFF	TGCGCCAGCAGATATTCGACCGGGACAACAGGATTGCGACTGTTTTTT
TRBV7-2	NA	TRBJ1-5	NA	CASSLSQIDSNQPQHF	TGTGCCAGCAGCTTAAGTCAGATAGATAGCAATCAGCCCCAGCATTTT
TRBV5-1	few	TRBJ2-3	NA	CASSPETRTDTQYF	TGCGCCAGCAGCCCTGAGACACGCACAGATACGCAGTATTTT
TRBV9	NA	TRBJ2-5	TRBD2	CASSPVRAGGETQYF	TGTGCCAGCAGCCCCGTGAGAGCGGGAGGGGAGACCCAGTACTTC
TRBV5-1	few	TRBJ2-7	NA	CASGLGGLEKLQYF	TGCGCCAGCGGCCTCGGGGGGCTCGAAAAGCTGCAGTACTTC
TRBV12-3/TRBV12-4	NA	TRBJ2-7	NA	CASRDTGTYEQYF	TGTGCCAGCAGGGATACAGGGACCTACGAGCAGTACTTC
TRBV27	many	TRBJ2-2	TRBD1	CASSPGTGGLTGELFF	TGTGCCAGCAGCCCCGGGACAGGGGGGCTCACCGGGGAGCTGTTTTTT
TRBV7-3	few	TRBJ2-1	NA	CASSYSAASYNEQFF	TGTGCCAGCAGCTATAGCGCTGCCTCCTACAATGAGCAGTTCTTC